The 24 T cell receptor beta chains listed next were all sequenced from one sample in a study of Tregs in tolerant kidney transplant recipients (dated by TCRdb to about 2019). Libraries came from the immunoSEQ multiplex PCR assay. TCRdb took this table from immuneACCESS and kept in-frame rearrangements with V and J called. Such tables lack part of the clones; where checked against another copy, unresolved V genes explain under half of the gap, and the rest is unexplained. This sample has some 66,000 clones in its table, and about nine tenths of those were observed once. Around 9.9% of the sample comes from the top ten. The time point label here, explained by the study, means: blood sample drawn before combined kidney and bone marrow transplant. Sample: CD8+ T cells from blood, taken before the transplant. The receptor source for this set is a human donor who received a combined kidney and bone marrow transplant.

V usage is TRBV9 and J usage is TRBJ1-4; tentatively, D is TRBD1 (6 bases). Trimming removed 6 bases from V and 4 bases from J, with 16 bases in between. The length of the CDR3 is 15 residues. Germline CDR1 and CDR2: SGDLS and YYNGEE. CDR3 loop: CASIPFWGLNEKLFF. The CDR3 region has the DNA TGTGCCAGCATCCCCTTCTGGGGGCTTAATGAAAAACTGTTTTTT.

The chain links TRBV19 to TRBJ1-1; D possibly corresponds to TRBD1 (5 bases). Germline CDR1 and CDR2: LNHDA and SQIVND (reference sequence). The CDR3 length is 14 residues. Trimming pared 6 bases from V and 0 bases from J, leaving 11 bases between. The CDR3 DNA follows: TGTGCCAGTAGCCCAGGGTATCTGAACACTGAAGCTTTCTTT. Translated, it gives CASSPGYLNTEAFF.

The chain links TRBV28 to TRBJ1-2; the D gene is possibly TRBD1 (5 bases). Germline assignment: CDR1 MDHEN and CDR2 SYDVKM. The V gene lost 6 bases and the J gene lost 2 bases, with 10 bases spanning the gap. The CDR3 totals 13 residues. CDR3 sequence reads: CASRLRGNYGYTF. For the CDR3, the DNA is TGTGCCAGCAGACTCCGGGGGAACTATGGCTACACCTTC.

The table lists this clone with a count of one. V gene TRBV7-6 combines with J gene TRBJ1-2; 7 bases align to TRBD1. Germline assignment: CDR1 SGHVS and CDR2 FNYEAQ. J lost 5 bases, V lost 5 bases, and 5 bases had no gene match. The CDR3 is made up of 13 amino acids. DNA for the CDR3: TGTGCCAGCAGCCCAGGGGGGTGGTATGGCTACACCTTC. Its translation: CASSPGGWYGYTF.

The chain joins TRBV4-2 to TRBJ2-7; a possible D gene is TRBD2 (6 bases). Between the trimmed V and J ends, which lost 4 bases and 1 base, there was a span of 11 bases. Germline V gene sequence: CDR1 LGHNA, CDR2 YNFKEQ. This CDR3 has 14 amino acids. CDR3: CASSRRGFSYEQYF. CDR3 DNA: TGTGCCAGCAGCCGTCGGGGGTTTTCCTACGAGCAGTACTTC.

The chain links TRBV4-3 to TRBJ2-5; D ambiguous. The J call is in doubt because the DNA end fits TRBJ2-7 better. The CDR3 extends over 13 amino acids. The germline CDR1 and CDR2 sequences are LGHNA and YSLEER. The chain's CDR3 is CASSQGPAYEQYF. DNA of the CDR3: TGCGCCAGCAGCCAAGGTCCCGCCTACGAGCAGTACTTC.

The CDR3 is CASSLGQDEKLFF. The CDR3 bases are TGCGCCAGCAGCTTGGGACAGGATGAAAAACTGTTTTTT. The V gene is TRBV5-1, the J gene TRBJ1-4; TRBD1 might be the D (6 bases). The CDR3 length is 13 residues. The ends were cut back, 0 bases at V and 6 bases at J, with 6 bases in the middle. Germline CDR1 SGHRS, CDR2 YFSETQ.

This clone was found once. The CDR3 region is CASSTGQGLYNEQFF. Written as DNA, the CDR3 is TGTGCCAGTAGTACAGGACAGGGTCTTTACAATGAGCAGTTCTTC. V usage is TRBV19 and J usage is TRBJ2-1; 8 bases match TRBD1. V gave up 4 bases and J gave up 4 bases; unmatched junction bases: 6. The germline V gene has CDR1 LNHDA and CDR2 SQIVND (reference sequence). The CDR3 has 15 residues.

The CDR3 DNA reads TGTGCCAGCAGCTCTTGGGGAGGGGACGGGACTAGCGGACCCTACGAGCAGTACTTC. Protein sequence: CASSSWGGDGTSGPYEQYF. This chain links TRBV7-9 with TRBJ2-7, with TRBD2 matching 11 bases. CDR1 is SEHNR, CDR2 FQNEAQ, per germline (reference sequence). The V and J ends lost 4 bases and 2 bases, in that order; junction bases with no gene match: 16. CDR3 length: 19 amino acids.

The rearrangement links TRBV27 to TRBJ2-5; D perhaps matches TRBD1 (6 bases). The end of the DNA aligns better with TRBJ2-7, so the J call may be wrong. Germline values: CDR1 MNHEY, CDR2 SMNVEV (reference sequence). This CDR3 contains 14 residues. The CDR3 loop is CASSLVTGFHEQYF. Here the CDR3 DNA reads TGTGCCAGCAGTTTAGTGACAGGTTTCCACGAGCAGTACTTC.

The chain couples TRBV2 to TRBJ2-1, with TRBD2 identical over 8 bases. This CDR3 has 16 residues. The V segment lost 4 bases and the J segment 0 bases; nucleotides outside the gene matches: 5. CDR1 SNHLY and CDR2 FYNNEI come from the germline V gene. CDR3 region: CASSGDSGDSYNEQFF. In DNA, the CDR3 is TGTGCCAGCAGTGGTGATAGCGGGGACTCCTACAATGAGCAGTTCTTC.

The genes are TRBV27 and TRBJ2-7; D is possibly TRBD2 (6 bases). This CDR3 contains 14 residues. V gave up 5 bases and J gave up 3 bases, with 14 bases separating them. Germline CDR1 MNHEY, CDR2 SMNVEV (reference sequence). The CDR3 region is CASSPGTEGYEQYF. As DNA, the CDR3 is TGTGCCAGCAGTCCCGGGACGGAGGGCTACGAGCAGTACTTC.

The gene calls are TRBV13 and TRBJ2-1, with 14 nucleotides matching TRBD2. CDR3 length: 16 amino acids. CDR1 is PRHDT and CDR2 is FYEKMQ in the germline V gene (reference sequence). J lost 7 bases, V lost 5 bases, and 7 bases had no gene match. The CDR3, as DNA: TGTGCCAGCAGCCCCCCCGGGACTAGCGGGAGAAATGAGCAGTTCTTC. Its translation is CASSPPGTSGRNEQFF.

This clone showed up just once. The CDR3 sequence is CASSGGKTSGGYEQYF. The DNA of the CDR3 is TGTGCCAGCAGCGGCGGGAAGACTAGCGGAGGCTACGAGCAGTACTTC. The rearrangement uses TRBV9 and TRBJ2-7; 9 bases fit TRBD2. Germline V lookup: CDR1 SGDLS, CDR2 YYNGEE. This CDR3 has 16 amino acids. The J segment lost 3 bases and the V segment lost 3 bases, leaving 10 bases of the junction unmatched.

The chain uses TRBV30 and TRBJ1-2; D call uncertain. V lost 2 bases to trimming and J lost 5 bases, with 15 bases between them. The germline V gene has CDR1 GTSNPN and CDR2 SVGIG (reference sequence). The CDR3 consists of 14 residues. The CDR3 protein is CAWSHGILSYGYTF. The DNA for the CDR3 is TGTGCCTGGAGTCACGGTATCCTATCTTATGGCTACACCTTC.

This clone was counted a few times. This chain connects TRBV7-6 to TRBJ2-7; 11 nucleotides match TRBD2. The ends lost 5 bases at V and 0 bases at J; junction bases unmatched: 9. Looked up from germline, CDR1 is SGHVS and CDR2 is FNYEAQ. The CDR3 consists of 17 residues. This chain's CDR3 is CASSPHPLAGGSYEQYF. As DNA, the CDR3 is TGTGCCAGCAGCCCCCACCCTCTAGCGGGGGGCTCCTACGAGCAGTACTTC.

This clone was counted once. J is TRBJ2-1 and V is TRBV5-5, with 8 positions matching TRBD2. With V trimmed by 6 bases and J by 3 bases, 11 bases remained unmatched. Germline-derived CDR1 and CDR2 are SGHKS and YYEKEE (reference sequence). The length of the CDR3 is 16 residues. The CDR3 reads CASTGGGPSFYNEQFF. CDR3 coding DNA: TGTGCCAGCACCGGGGGGGGGCCCTCTTTCTACAATGAGCAGTTCTTC.

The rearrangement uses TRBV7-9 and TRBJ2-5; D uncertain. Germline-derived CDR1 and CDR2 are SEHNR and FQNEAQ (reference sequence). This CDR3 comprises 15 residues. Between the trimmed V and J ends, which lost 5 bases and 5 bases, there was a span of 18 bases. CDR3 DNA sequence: TGTGCCAGCAGCCCCCAAGTCGTGAGGTTTGAGACCCAGTACTTC. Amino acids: CASSPQVVRFETQYF.

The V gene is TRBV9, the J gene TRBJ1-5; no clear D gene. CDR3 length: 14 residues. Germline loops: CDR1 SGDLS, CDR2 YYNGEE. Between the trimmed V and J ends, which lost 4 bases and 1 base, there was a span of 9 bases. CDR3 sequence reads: CASSSSGSNQPQHF. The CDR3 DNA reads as TGTGCCAGCAGCTCTAGCGGCAGCAATCAGCCCCAGCATTTT.

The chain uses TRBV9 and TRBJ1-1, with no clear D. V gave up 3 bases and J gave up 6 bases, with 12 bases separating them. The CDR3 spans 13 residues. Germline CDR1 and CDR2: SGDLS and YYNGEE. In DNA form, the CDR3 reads TGTGCCAGCAGCGCGAAGAGGGCACCTGAAGCTTTCTTT. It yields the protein CASSAKRAPEAFF.

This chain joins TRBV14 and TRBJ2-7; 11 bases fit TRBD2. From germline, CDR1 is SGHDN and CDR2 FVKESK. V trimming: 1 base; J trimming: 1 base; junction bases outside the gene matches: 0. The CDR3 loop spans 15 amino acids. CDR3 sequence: CASSQGTSGSYEQYF. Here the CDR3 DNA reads TGTGCCAGCAGCCAAGGGACTAGCGGGTCCTACGAGCAGTACTTC.

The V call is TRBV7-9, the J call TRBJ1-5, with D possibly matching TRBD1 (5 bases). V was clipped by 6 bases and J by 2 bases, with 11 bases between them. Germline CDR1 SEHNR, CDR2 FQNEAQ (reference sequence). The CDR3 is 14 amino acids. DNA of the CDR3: TGTGCCAGCAGTCCGACGGGGGGCAATCAGCCCCAGCATTTT. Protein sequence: CASSPTGGNQPQHF.

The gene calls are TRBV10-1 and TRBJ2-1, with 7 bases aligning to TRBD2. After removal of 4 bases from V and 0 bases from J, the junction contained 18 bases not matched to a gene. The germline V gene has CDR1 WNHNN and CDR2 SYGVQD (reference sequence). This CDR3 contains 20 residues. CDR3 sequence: CASSGWDYPPEQSSYNEQFF. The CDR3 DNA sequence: TGCGCCAGCAGTGGATGGGACTATCCACCGGAGCAGAGCTCCTACAATGAGCAGTTCTTC.

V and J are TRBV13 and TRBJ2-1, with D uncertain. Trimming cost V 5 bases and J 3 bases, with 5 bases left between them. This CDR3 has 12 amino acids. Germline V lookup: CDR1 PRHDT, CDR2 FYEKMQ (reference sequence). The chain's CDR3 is CASSLYYNEQFF. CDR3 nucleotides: TGTGCCAGCAGCCTCTACTACAATGAGCAGTTCTTC.